A single sample gave rise to the 6 T cell receptor beta chains below, sequenced in a study of T cells in localized non-small cell lung cancer. Sequencing was performed with immunoSEQ multiplex PCR; in TCRdb, only in-frame clones are kept and a portion is missing. The sample holds roughly 40,000 clones, around 81% seen once. The sample here was peripheral blood mononuclear cells, taken before any cancer treatment. The source is a male donor aged 60 or over with stage II lung adenocarcinoma.

The chain uses TRBV2 and TRBJ1-2; D is unclear. Per germline, CDR1 SNHLY and CDR2 FYNNEI. V shed 3 bases and J shed 0 bases, with 8 bases lying between them. The CDR3 runs 14 residues. Written as DNA, the CDR3 is TGTGCCAGCAGTGAGGCACTTTCTAACTATGGCTACACCTTC. It translates to CASSEALSNYGYTF.

This chain joins TRBV6-6 and TRBJ2-5, with TRBD1 identical over 7 bases. Per germline, CDR1 MNHNY and CDR2 SVGAGI (reference sequence). The CDR3 loop spans 13 amino acids. V trimming: 7 bases; J trimming: 5 bases; junction bases outside the gene matches: 7. This CDR3 is CASTQGRKETQYF. CDR3 in DNA: TGTGCCAGCACACAGGGGCGTAAGGAGACCCAGTACTTC.

This clone showed up just a few times. The rearrangement joins TRBV7-9 to TRBJ1-1; D call uncertain. Germline V gene sequence: CDR1 SEHNR, CDR2 FQNEAQ (reference sequence). CDR3 length equals 12 residues. Trimming took 7 bases from V and 2 from J, leaving 8 bases between them. The DNA for the CDR3 is TGTGCCAGCACCGAGGAAAACACTGAAGCTTTCTTT. The encoded protein is CASTEENTEAFF.

The gene calls are TRBV30 and TRBJ1-5; the D gene is possibly TRBD1 (6 bases). From germline, CDR1 is GTSNPN and CDR2 SVGIG (reference sequence). The CDR3 contains 15 residues. V was trimmed by 2 bases and J by 1 base, leaving 12 bases between them. CDR3 amino acids: CAWSRGAVSNQPQHF. The CDR3 nucleotides read TGTGCCTGGAGTCGGGGGGCGGTCAGCAATCAGCCCCAGCATTTT.

The rearrangement links TRBV7-8 to TRBJ2-2; tentative D call: TRBD1 (7 bases). This CDR3 is 15 amino acids long. With 3 bases removed from V and 6 bases from J, the gap between germline ends came to 14 bases. CDR1 and CDR2 (germline): SGHVS, FQNEAQ. CDR3 sequence (DNA): TGTGCCAGCAGCTTCGTGGAGGGGGCGGCCGGGGAGCTGTTTTTT. Protein: CASSFVEGAAGELFF.

The J gene is TRBJ2-3, the V gene TRBV28; TRBD2 agrees at 9 bases. Germline V gene lookup returns CDR1 MDHEN and CDR2 SYDVKM. This CDR3 is built from 14 residues. J gave up 4 bases and V 6 bases, and 5 bases lay outside the gene matches. This CDR3 is CASRVAGEADTQYF. The CDR3 DNA follows: TGTGCCAGCAGGGTAGCGGGAGAGGCAGATACGCAGTATTTT.